The 14 T cell receptor beta chains below all came from one sample that was sequenced in a study of T cell changes during pregnancy in multiple sclerosis. Libraries were prepared by immunoSEQ multiplex PCR; TCRdb keeps only in-frame clonotypes and omits some of them. Of approximately 88,000 clones in the sample, about 94% were seen once. This sample comprised peripheral blood, obtained in the third trimester of pregnancy. Every receptor here comes from a female donor with multiple sclerosis, enrolled in a pregnancy study.

This clone was seen a few times. The rearrangement joins TRBV2 to TRBJ1-2, with D uncertain. Per germline, CDR1 SNHLY and CDR2 FYNNEI. CDR3 size: 14 residues. V was clipped by 1 base and J by 1 base, with 7 bases between them. Here the CDR3 DNA reads TGTGCCAGCAGTGAAGATCGCAGTAACTATGGCTACACCTTC. It yields the protein CASSEDRSNYGYTF.

V usage is TRBV6-6 and J usage is TRBJ1-1; 9 nucleotides agree with TRBD1. Germline CDR1 and CDR2: MNHNY and SVGAGI (reference sequence). The CDR3 sequence is 14 residues long. The V gene end was trimmed by 10 bases and the J gene end by 3 bases; junction bases not matched to a gene: 9. This chain's CDR3 is CATHGQGRDTEAFF. The CDR3 nucleotides read TGTGCCACCCACGGACAGGGGAGGGACACTGAAGCTTTCTTT.

V and J are TRBV6-4 and TRBJ2-1; 10 positions match TRBD2. Germline V CDR1 and CDR2: MRHNA, SNTAGT. Germline trimming cut 0 bases from V and 5 bases from J; bases unmatched to any gene: 10. This CDR3 is built from 18 residues. CDR3 sequence: CASSDSMASGRADNEQFF. CDR3 bases: TGTGCCAGCAGTGACTCGATGGCTAGCGGGAGAGCGGACAATGAGCAGTTCTTC.

The chain has TRBV6-4 and TRBJ1-1, with D possibly TRBD1 on 6 matching bases. Germline loops: CDR1 MRHNA, CDR2 SNTAGT. The length of the CDR3 is 14 residues. Trimming left V 8 bases short and J 7 bases short, with 20 bases between. The CDR3 DNA sequence: TGTGCCAGCCGGTCGACAGGCCGGCAGCTTGAAGCTTTCTTT. Its translation is CASRSTGRQLEAFF.

The chain couples TRBV5-4 to TRBJ2-1, with TRBD2 identical over 7 bases. Germline loops: CDR1 SGHNT, CDR2 YYREEE (reference sequence). The length of the CDR3 is 13 residues. Trimming took 5 bases from V and 5 from J; bases not matched to a gene: 4. The CDR3 is CASRRESDNEQFF. DNA of the CDR3: TGTGCCAGCAGGCGGGAGAGCGACAATGAGCAGTTCTTC.

This rearrangement joins TRBV7-3 to TRBJ2-2; D call uncertain. Germline loops: CDR1 SGHTA, CDR2 FQGTGA. The CDR3 consists of 16 residues. V lost 2 bases to trimming and J lost 3 bases, with 13 bases between them. The CDR3 region has the DNA TGTGCCAGCAGCTTACCACGTCTAGTTGACACCGGGGAGCTGTTTTTT. Encoded protein: CASSLPRLVDTGELFF.

The chain links TRBV14 to TRBJ2-7, with 12 nucleotides matching TRBD2. V gave up 3 bases and J gave up 6 bases; unmatched junction bases: 9. The CDR3 runs to 16 residues. Germline CDR1 SGHDN, CDR2 FVKESK. CDR3 in amino acids: CASSHRLAGEKSEQYF. The DNA of the CDR3 is TGTGCCAGCAGCCACCGACTAGCGGGAGAAAAGAGCGAGCAGTACTTC.

The chain links TRBV2 to TRBJ1-4, with D perhaps TRBD1 (6 bases). Germline V gene sequence: CDR1 SNHLY, CDR2 FYNNEI. Trimming removed 8 bases at V and 6 bases at J, with 13 bases between. This CDR3 comprises 13 residues. CDR3 nucleotides: TGTGCCAGCGGATGGGGGCGATATGAAAAACTGTTTTTT. Its protein product is CASGWGRYEKLFF.

The rearrangement joins TRBV7-9 to TRBJ2-1; no firm D call. Germline V gene lookup returns CDR1 SEHNR and CDR2 FQNEAQ (reference sequence). Trimming shortened V by 4 bases and J by 8 bases, and 6 bases separated the two germline ends. The CDR3 has 11 residues. The chain's CDR3 is CASSSLYEQFF. In nucleotides, the CDR3 is TGTGCCAGCAGCTCCCTCTATGAGCAGTTCTTC.

The chain has TRBV5-5 and TRBJ2-6, with D possibly matching TRBD1 (5 bases). Germline-derived CDR1 and CDR2 are SGHKS and YYEKEE (reference sequence). The CDR3 is made up of 18 amino acids. V gave up 4 bases and J gave up 2 bases, with 19 bases separating them. The chain's CDR3 is CASSPRAGKLTGANVLTF. CDR3 nucleotide sequence: TGTGCCAGCAGCCCCAGGGCAGGGAAGCTGACTGGGGCCAACGTCCTGACTTTC.

The chain links TRBV5-1 to TRBJ2-1; TRBD2 might be the D (5 bases). V was pared by 0 bases and J by 8 bases, with 15 bases between. This CDR3 has 15 residues. From germline, CDR1 is SGHRS and CDR2 YFSETQ. The CDR3 DNA sequence: TGCGCCAGCAGCTTGGCGGTGGGAGCTAGAGATGAGCAGTTCTTC. Translated: CASSLAVGARDEQFF.

The chain has TRBV27 and TRBJ2-3; 8 nucleotides agree with TRBD2. The CDR3 sequence is 15 residues long. Trimming at V came to 5 bases and at J to 4 bases, leaving 8 bases not matched to a gene. Germline V CDR1 and CDR2: MNHEY, SMNVEV (reference sequence). The CDR3 bases are TGTGCCAGCAGTGAAATGGGACTAGACCCAGATACGCAGTATTTT. This gives the protein CASSEMGLDPDTQYF.

This chain connects TRBV28 to TRBJ1-1; 7 bases line up with TRBD1. CDR1 is MDHEN, CDR2 SYDVKM, per germline. The CDR3 is 14 amino acids. V trimming: 3 bases; J trimming: 1 base; junction bases outside the gene matches: 2. CDR3 coding DNA: TGTGCCAGCAGTTTGGGACAGCGGAACACTGAAGCTTTCTTT. Translating gives CASSLGQRNTEAFF.

The rearrangement links TRBV28 to TRBJ2-7; TRBD2 agrees at 8 bases. Per the germline V gene, CDR1 is MDHEN and CDR2 is SYDVKM. There are 16 residues in the CDR3. After removal of 6 bases from V and 3 bases from J, the junction contained 13 bases not matched to a gene. The CDR3 coding sequence is TGTGCCAGCAGCCCCGGAGGAGCGGGGGATCTCTACGAGCAGTACTTC. Protein: CASSPGGAGDLYEQYF.